The clone carrying this T cell receptor beta chain was recorded only once. Its antigen is unknown. The CDR3 consists of 15 residues. CDR1 is SNHLY and CDR2 is FYNNEI in the germline V gene. Unmatched junction bases numbered 6, after V lost 2 bases and J lost 6 bases. The study pooled second doses at about 4 or about 12 weeks. These data originate in a study of T cell responses to AZD1222 COVID-19 vaccine. Study-wide results and limits: In the spike-specific TCR repertoire, nearly half reportedly target unmutated variant regions.

Clones were sequenced by immunoSEQ multiplex PCR, and TCRdb holds only the in-frame ones, with some missing. The sample gives about 100,000 clones, around 87% of which show up once; more than 8.5% is in the top ten. The TCR originated in an adult who received the AZD1222 COVID-19 vaccine. Source: peripheral blood, taken 28 days after the second AZD1222 dose. The V call is TRBV2, the J call TRBJ2-3, with 9 bases fitting TRBD2. CDR3 coding DNA: TGTGCCAGCAGTGAATCTAGCGGGATAGGGGATACGCAGTATTTT. It translates to CASSESSGIGDTQYF.